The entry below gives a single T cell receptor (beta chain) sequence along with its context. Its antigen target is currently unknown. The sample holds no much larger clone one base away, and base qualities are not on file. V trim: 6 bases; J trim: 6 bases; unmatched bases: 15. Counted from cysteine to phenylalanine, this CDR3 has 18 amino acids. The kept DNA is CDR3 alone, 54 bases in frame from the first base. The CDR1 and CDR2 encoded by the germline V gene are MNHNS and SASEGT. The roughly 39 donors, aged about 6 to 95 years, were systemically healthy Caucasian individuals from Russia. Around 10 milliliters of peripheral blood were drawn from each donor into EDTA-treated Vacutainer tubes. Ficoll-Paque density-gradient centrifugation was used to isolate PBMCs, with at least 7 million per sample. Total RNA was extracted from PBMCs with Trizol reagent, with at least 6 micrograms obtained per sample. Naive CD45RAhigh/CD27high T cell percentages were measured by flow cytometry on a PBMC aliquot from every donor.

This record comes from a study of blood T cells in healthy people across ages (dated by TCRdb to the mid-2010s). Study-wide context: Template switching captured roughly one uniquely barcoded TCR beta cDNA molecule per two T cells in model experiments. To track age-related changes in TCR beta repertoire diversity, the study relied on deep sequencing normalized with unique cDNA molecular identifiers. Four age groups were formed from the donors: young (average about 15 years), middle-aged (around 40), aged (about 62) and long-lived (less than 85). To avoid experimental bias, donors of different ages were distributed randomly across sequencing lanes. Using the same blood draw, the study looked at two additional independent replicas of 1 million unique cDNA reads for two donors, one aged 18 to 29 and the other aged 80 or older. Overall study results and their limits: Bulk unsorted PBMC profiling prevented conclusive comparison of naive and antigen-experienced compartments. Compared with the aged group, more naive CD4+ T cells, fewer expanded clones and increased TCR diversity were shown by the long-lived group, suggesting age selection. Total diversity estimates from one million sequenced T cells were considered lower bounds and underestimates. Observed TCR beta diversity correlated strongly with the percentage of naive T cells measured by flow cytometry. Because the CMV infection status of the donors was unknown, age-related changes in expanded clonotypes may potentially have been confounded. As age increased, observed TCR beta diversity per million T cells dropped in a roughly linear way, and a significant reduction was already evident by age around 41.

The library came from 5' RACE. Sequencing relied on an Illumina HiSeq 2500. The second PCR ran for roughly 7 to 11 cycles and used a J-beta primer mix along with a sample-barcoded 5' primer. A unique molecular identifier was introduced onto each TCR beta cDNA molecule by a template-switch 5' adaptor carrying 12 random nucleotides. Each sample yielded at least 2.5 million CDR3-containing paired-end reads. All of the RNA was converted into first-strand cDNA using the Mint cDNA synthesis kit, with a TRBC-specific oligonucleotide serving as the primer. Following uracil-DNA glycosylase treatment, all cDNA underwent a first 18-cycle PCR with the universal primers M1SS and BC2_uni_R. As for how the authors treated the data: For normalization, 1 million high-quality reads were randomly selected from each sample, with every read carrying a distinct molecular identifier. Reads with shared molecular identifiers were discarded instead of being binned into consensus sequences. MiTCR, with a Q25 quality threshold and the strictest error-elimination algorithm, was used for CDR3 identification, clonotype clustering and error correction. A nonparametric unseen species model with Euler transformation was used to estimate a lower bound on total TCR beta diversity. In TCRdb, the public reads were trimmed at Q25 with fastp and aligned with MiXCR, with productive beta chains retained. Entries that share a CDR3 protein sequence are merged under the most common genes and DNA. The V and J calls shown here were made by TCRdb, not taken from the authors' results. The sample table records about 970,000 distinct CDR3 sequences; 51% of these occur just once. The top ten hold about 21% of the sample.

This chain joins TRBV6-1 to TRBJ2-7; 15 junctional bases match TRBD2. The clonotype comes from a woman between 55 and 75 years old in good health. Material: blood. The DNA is TGTGCCAGCAGCCGAGGGACTAGCGGGAGGCACACTCCGGGCGAGCAGTACTTC. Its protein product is CASSRGTSGRHTPGEQYF.